This entry is about one T cell receptor beta chain. This clone was recorded only once. It lacks a known antigen. No much larger clone is present one base from it, and per-base qualities are unavailable. The source of the sample is a study of a mutant IDH1 vaccine in newly diagnosed glioma (dated by TCRdb to the early 2020s). For the study in its entirety: Vaccination started 4-6 weeks after radiotherapy alone, or was given together with temozolomide cycles in the groups whose treatment included chemotherapy. For exploratory analyses, longitudinal TCRB deep sequencing was carried out in roughly 23 treated patients wherever samples were available. The roughly 34 treated patients were approximately 62% male and roughly 38% female, with a mean age of approximately 38 years. Prior to enrollment, standard therapy consisting of radiotherapy alone, temozolomide alone, or radiochemotherapy with temozolomide had been administered to patients, with the combination being received by most patients. Peripheral blood was collected at six visits: V03 (baseline), V05, V07, V10, V12 and V13. The week-35 safety follow-up took place at visit V12, and the week-47 end of study took place at visit V13. What the research found in general, with its limitations: Availability determined which PBMC samples were chosen for TCRB deep sequencing. Pseudoprogression seemed to be unrelated to changes in the top peripheral T cell clonotypes found by TCRB sequencing. Immune responses induced by the vaccine were seen in roughly 92% of patients across multiple MHC alleles. According to the authors, sample limitations meant that analyses of patient blood samples could not be reproduced.

What the time point label conveys for this sample: week 35, safety follow-up. Each vaccine dose, consisting of 300 ug of a 20-mer mutant IDH1 peptide in Montanide, was administered subcutaneously with topical imiquimod. Eight vaccinations were administered to patients in weeks 1, 3, 5, 7, 11, 15, 19 and 23, corresponding to visits V03 through V10. The donors had newly diagnosed IDH1-mutant astrocytomas of WHO grade 3 or 4 that showed loss of nuclear ATRX. The samples were drawn from NOA16, a multicentre, single-arm, open-label phase I trial in Germany that tested a mutant IDH1 peptide vaccine in humans for the first time. The DNeasy Blood and Tissue Kit was used to extract genomic DNA from EDTA blood for TCRB sequencing. V is reduced by 1 base and J by 0 bases, leaving a spacing of 5 bases between them. From the cysteine through the phenylalanine, the CDR3 covers 14 amino acids. CDR3 DNA is the only sequence kept; it has 42 bases, read in frame from the first base. CDR1 and CDR2 were assigned from the germline V gene (reference sequence) as SGHNT and YYREEE.

The library relied on the immunoSEQ multiplex PCR assay. Rearranged TCR beta chain sequences were amplified with the hsTCRB Kit following the manufacturer's protocol. An Illumina MiSeq was used to sequence the TCRB libraries. In the authors' own workflow: The proprietary platform of the kit vendor was used for demultiplexing, trimming and gene mapping. Sourced from immuneACCESS, this table was stored by TCRdb with only in-frame sequences that have V and J called. A share of the clones is absent; for the studies checked, an unresolved V gene accounts for under half, and the remainder has no known explanation. The V and J calls and clone size are taken from that table; D and trimming were inferred from the DNA. The sample table contains about 54,000 clones; only one count was recorded for around four fifths of them. Clones ranked in the top ten supply approximately 4.3% of the sample.

The clonotype comes from a woman aged 18-30 years with glioma. The V gene is TRBV5-4 and the J gene is TRBJ2-4; no D segment can be confidently identified. The specimen comprised PBMCs, sampled from a glioma patient whose treatment included an IDH1 peptide vaccine. The DNA sequence reads TGTGCCAGCAGCTTGTTTATAGCCAAAAACATTCAGTACTTC. Its coded protein is CASSLFIAKNIQYF.